Below are 30 T cell receptor beta chains sequenced from a single sample in a study of patients and donors after allogeneic stem cell transplantation. From the RT-PCR reads, TCRdb called clonotypes with MiXCR, one entry per CDR3 protein. The sample yields 150,000 to 200,000 distinct CDR3 sequences, approximately 31% seen once. Sequenced: blood, either unsorted or a sorted T cell fraction (not recorded which). These receptors came from a human donor who was either an allogeneic HSCT recipient or a stem cell or donor lymphocyte infusion donor (not recorded which). It is not recorded whose cells these are; they may come from a transplant donor.

This clonotype was seen many times. The chain carries TRBV7-2 and TRBJ1-2; a possible D gene is TRBD1 (5 bases). This CDR3 contains 14 residues. Trimming left V 3 bases short and J 4 bases short, with 12 bases between. CDR1 is SGHTA and CDR2 is FQGNSA in the germline V gene. The CDR3 protein is CASSLGTALYGYTF. DNA for the CDR3: TGTGCCAGCAGCTTGGGGACGGCACTCTATGGCTACACCTTC. Filled out from reference TRBV7-2 and TRBJ1-2, the complete variable domain reads GAGVSQSPSNKVTEKGKDVELRCDPISGHTALYWYRQSLGQGLEFLIYFQGNSAPDKSGLPSDRFSAERTGGSVSTLTIQRTQQEDSAVYLCASSLGTALYGYTFGSGTRLTVV.

This clonotype came up a few times. The chain recombines TRBV5-1 with TRBJ1-1; 8 nucleotides agree with TRBD1. The CDR3 is made up of 15 amino acids. Germline-derived CDR1 and CDR2 are SGHRS and YFSETQ. With 0 bases clipped from V and 5 bases from J, the junction kept 6 bases outside the gene matches. CDR3 coding DNA: TGCGCCAGCAGCTTGGGTTACAGGGGGGCAACTGAAGCTTTCTTT. Protein: CASSLGYRGATEAFF.

This clonotype was found a few times. The chain joins TRBV6-6 to TRBJ2-1, with 9 bases lining up with TRBD2. V trimming: 6 bases; J trimming: 8 bases; junction bases outside the gene matches: 5. The CDR3 length is 13 residues. CDR1 and CDR2 from the germline V gene are MNHNY and SVGAGI (reference sequence). CDR3 in DNA: TGTGCCAGCAGCAAGACTAGCGGCGATGAGCAGTTCTTC. Translation: CASSKTSGDEQFF.

The rearrangement links TRBV6-5 to TRBJ2-1; D not certain. The CDR3 runs to 15 residues. Germline lookup yields CDR1 MNHEY and CDR2 SVGAGI. V was pared by 2 bases and J by 0 bases, with 8 bases between. In nucleotides, the CDR3 is TGTGCCAGCAGTTACGGGATATTCTCCTACAATGAGCAGTTCTTC. It yields the protein CASSYGIFSYNEQFF.

This clonotype was counted only a few times. The V and J genes are TRBV29-1 and TRBJ2-7; 9 nucleotides align to TRBD1. The ends lost 8 bases at V and 0 bases at J; junction bases unmatched: 8. The CDR3 covers 14 residues. Germline lookup yields CDR1 SQVTM and CDR2 ANQGSEA. The CDR3 nucleotides are TGCAGCATCGTCGGGGACAGGGTCTCCTACGAGCAGTACTTC. This codes for CSIVGDRVSYEQYF.

This clonotype turned up a few times. The rearrangement joins TRBV5-4 to TRBJ2-3; D not certain. Between the trimmed V and J ends, which lost 1 base and 1 base, there was a span of 10 bases. The CDR3 covers 15 residues. CDR1 is SGHNT, CDR2 YYREEE, per germline (reference sequence). Here the CDR3 reads CASSLWWLGTDTQYF. CDR3 coding DNA: TGTGCCAGCAGCTTGTGGTGGCTGGGCACAGATACGCAGTATTTT. The entire variable domain, with the rest obtained from reference TRBV5-4 and TRBJ2-3, is as follows: ETGVTQSPTHLIKTRGQQVTLRCSSQSGHNTVSWYQQALGQGPQFIFQYYREEENGRGNFPPRFSGLQFPNYSSELNVNALELDDSALYLCASSLWWLGTDTQYFGPGTRLTVL.

The J gene is TRBJ2-1, the V gene TRBV6-2 or TRBV6-3; 7 bases match TRBD2. The CDR3 is made up of 17 amino acids. In germline, CDR1 is MNHEY, CDR2 SVGEGT. J lost 8 bases, V lost 5 bases, and 18 bases had no gene match. CDR3 residues: CASSPPRGLAVGYEQFF. DNA for the CDR3: TGTGCCAGCAGTCCACCGAGGGGTCTAGCGGTTGGTTATGAGCAGTTCTTC.

The J gene is TRBJ2-3, the V gene TRBV6-4; D is undetermined. In germline, CDR1 is MRHNA, CDR2 SNTAGT. Trimming took off 5 bases at V and 2 bases at J, with 8 bases between the two ends. The CDR3 loop spans 13 amino acids. As DNA, the CDR3 is TGTGCCAGCAGTCAAACCCACACAGATACGCAGTATTTT. It yields the protein CASSQTHTDTQYF.

The sample holds a few counts of this clonotype. This chain uses TRBV7-2 with TRBJ2-5, with TRBD2 identical over 9 bases. The CDR3 consists of 16 residues. Germline V lookup: CDR1 SGHTA, CDR2 FQGNSA. V trimming: 2 bases; J trimming: 4 bases; junction bases outside the gene matches: 8. CDR3 region: CASSLNGAGGGETQYF. As DNA, the CDR3 is TGTGCCAGCAGCTTAAATGGTGCGGGAGGGGGAGAGACCCAGTACTTC.

This clonotype was recorded a few times. V gene TRBV20-1 combines with J gene TRBJ2-1; D not certain. The CDR3 is 13 residues long. The ends were cut back, 7 bases at V and 3 bases at J, with 13 bases in the middle. Germline V lookup: CDR1 DFQATT, CDR2 SNEGSKA (reference sequence). The CDR3 protein is CSGEEGNYNEQFF. In DNA, the CDR3 is TGCAGTGGCGAGGAAGGCAACTACAATGAGCAGTTCTTC.

The chain is built from TRBV4-3 and TRBJ2-7; possible D gene TRBD2, 5 bases. The germline V gene encodes CDR1 LGHNA and CDR2 YSLEER. Trimming shortened V by 2 bases and J by 0 bases, and 11 bases separated the two germline ends. This CDR3 region has 15 residues. The CDR3 here is CASSQRTDSSYEQYF. DNA of the CDR3: TGCGCCAGCAGCCAACGGACTGATTCCTCCTACGAGCAGTACTTC.

A few counts support this clonotype. The rearrangement links TRBV12-3 or TRBV12-4 to TRBJ2-1, with 9 bases matching TRBD1. The V and J ends lost 6 bases and 12 bases, in that order; junction bases with no gene match: 6. This CDR3 has 12 amino acids. Written as DNA, the CDR3 is TGTGCCAGCAGCACGGGACAGGGTGTGCAGTTCTTC. Amino acid sequence: CASSTGQGVQFF.

There are a few counts of this clonotype. The V call is TRBV7-6, the J call TRBJ2-7, with D possibly TRBD2 on 6 matching bases. V lost 5 bases and J 0 bases, leaving 17 bases between the germline ends. CDR3 length: 16 residues. Germline values: CDR1 SGHVS, CDR2 FNYEAQ. CDR3 DNA sequence: TGTGCCAGCAGCCTACTAGCTAGCGTAAGCTCCTACGAGCAGTACTTC. This encodes CASSLLASVSSYEQYF.

The sample holds a few counts of this clonotype. CDR3 coding DNA: TGCGCCAGCAGCCAAGATCCCCTGACTAGCGGCCACAATGAGCAGTTCTTC. The encoded protein is CASSQDPLTSGHNEQFF. The gene calls are TRBV4-3 and TRBJ2-1; TRBD2 matches at 9 bases. Germline V gene lookup returns CDR1 LGHNA and CDR2 YSLEER. V gave up 0 bases and J gave up 5 bases; unmatched junction bases: 8. The CDR3 has 17 amino acids.

This clonotype was seen only once. J is TRBJ2-4 and V is TRBV18; 9 positions match TRBD1. Germline V gene sequence: CDR1 KGHSH, CDR2 LQKENI. This CDR3 region has 14 residues. J gave up 9 bases and V 4 bases, and 7 bases lay outside the gene matches. The CDR3: CASSQRGQGSIQYF. The CDR3 coding sequence is TGTGCCAGCTCACAACGAGGACAGGGGAGCATTCAGTACTTC.

This clonotype appeared a few times. V usage is TRBV7-8 and J usage is TRBJ1-1; D unclear. This CDR3 has 15 residues. The V and J ends lost 5 bases and 0 bases respectively, with 13 bases between them. CDR1 SGHVS and CDR2 FQNEAQ come from the germline V gene. CDR3 amino acids: CASSPVEVMNTEAFF. Written as DNA, the CDR3 is TGTGCCAGCAGCCCTGTGGAAGTCATGAACACTGAAGCTTTCTTT.

This clonotype was seen just once. This chain uses TRBV10-1 with TRBJ2-3, with unresolved D. This CDR3 comprises 13 residues. The germline V gene encodes CDR1 WNHNN and CDR2 SYGVQD (reference sequence). V was pared by 2 bases and J by 6 bases, with 9 bases between. CDR3 sequence: CASSEEFGDTQYF. CDR3 in DNA: TGCGCCAGCAGTGAGGAATTCGGGGATACGCAGTATTTT.

Details on this clonotype: An end of the junction differs from the germline gene, which may be a read error. This chain joins TRBV28 and TRBJ1-2; possibly TRBD1 for D (5 bases). The CDR3 is 14 amino acids. From germline, CDR1 is MDHEN and CDR2 SYDVKM. CDR3 bases: TGTGCCAGCAGTTTAGCGGGGCCCCGCTATAGCTACACCTTC. Amino acids: CASSLAGPRYSYTF.

This clonotype was counted only a few times. V is TRBV6-6 and J is TRBJ1-5, with TRBD1 identical over 9 bases. CDR1 MNHNY and CDR2 SVGAGI come from the germline V gene (reference sequence). This CDR3 region has 15 residues. V lost 7 bases, J lost 2 bases, and 6 bases stayed unmatched. The CDR3 loop is CASNLQGAGNQPQHF. CDR3 in DNA: TGTGCCAGCAATCTACAGGGGGCGGGCAATCAGCCCCAGCATTTT.

At least ten counts were recorded for this clonotype. V is TRBV20-1 and J is TRBJ1-1; D possibly corresponds to TRBD1 (5 bases). The V gene lost 0 bases and the J gene lost 4 bases, with 9 bases spanning the gap. There are 13 residues in the CDR3. Looked up from germline, CDR1 is DFQATT and CDR2 is SNEGSKA (reference sequence). The CDR3 nucleotides are TGCAGTGCTAGAGATTCGGGGCTCACTGAAGCTTTCTTT. Translation: CSARDSGLTEAFF.

The J gene is TRBJ1-5, the V gene TRBV6-6; the D gene is possibly TRBD1 (6 bases). Germline loops: CDR1 MNHNY, CDR2 SVGAGI (reference sequence). Trimming pared 0 bases from V and 7 bases from J, leaving 10 bases between. CDR3 length equals 14 residues. The CDR3 nucleotides are TGTGCCAGCAGTTACTCCCGCGGACAGCAGCCCCAGCATTTT. Residues: CASSYSRGQQPQHF.

This clonotype was seen only a few times. The CDR3 nucleotides are TGCAGCGTTGAAGATCTACAAATGAACACTGAAGCTTTCTTT. Its translation: CSVEDLQMNTEAFF. The chain links TRBV29-1 to TRBJ1-1; no firm D call. Germline V CDR1 and CDR2: SQVTM, ANQGSEA. The CDR3 length is 14 residues. The ends were cut back, 0 bases at V and 0 bases at J, with 8 bases in the middle.

This clonotype appeared a few times. The rearrangement joins TRBV20-1 to TRBJ2-1; D ambiguous. The CDR3 totals 10 residues. Germline-derived CDR1 and CDR2 are DFQATT and SNEGSKA (reference sequence). The CDR3 here is CMPFGNEQFF. The CDR3 nucleotides are TGCATGCCCTTCGGCAATGAGCAGTTCTTC.

The chain employs TRBV18 and TRBJ2-7, with 7 bases identical to TRBD1. Germline lookup yields CDR1 KGHSH and CDR2 LQKENI. Trimming at V came to 2 bases and at J to 5 bases, leaving 9 bases not matched to a gene. The CDR3 totals 15 residues. This CDR3 is CASSPSDRAHHEQYF. CDR3 nucleotides: TGTGCCAGCTCACCATCAGACAGGGCCCACCACGAGCAGTACTTC.

This clonotype was seen at least ten times. The chain recombines TRBV4-2 with TRBJ1-1, with D perhaps TRBD1 (5 bases). Germline assignment: CDR1 LGHNA and CDR2 YNFKEQ. The CDR3 length is 11 residues. V was pared by 1 base and J by 10 bases, with 7 bases between. The CDR3 sequence is CASSQGGGAFF. The CDR3 DNA is TGTGCCAGCAGCCAAGGGGGCGGAGCTTTCTTT.

This chain uses TRBV4-3 with TRBJ2-1; TRBD2 matches at 15 bases. Per the germline V gene, CDR1 is LGHNA and CDR2 is YSLEER. This CDR3 has 16 residues. V shed 0 bases and J 12 bases; nucleotides not matched to a gene: 6. CDR3 in amino acids: CASSQDGTSGRNRQFF. In DNA form, the CDR3 reads TGCGCCAGCAGCCAAGATGGGACTAGCGGGAGGAACCGGCAGTTCTTC.

This clonotype was observed a few times. CDR3 protein: CASRLHWGTEAFF. In DNA, the CDR3 is TGTGCCAGCAGACTCCATTGGGGAACTGAAGCTTTCTTT. The rearrangement uses TRBV7-3 and TRBJ1-1; D remains unclear. CDR1 and CDR2 (germline): SGHTA, FQGTGA. With 6 bases removed from V and 5 bases from J, the gap between germline ends came to 13 bases. CDR3 size: 13 residues.

The rearrangement joins TRBV7-9 to TRBJ2-7, with 8 bases that match TRBD1. Germline V CDR1 and CDR2: SEHNR, FQNEAQ (reference sequence). The CDR3 is made up of 15 amino acids. The ends lost 2 bases at V and 2 bases at J; junction bases unmatched: 5. The CDR3 bases are TGTGCCAGCAGCTTACTGGGACAGGAAGCCTACGAGCAGTACTTC. It codes for CASSLLGQEAYEQYF. Full variable domain (rest looked up from reference TRBV7-9 and TRBJ2-7): DTGVSQNPRHKITKRGQNVTFRCDPISEHNRLYWYRQTLGQGPEFLTYFQNEAQLEKSRLLSDRFSAERPKGSFSTLEIQRTEQGDSAMYLCASSLLGQEAYEQYFGPGTRLTVT.

This clonotype was seen at least ten times. This sequence joins TRBV7-8 and TRBJ1-5; no clear D gene. CDR1 and CDR2 from the germline V gene are SGHVS and FQNEAQ. The CDR3 extends over 14 amino acids. Trimming stripped 5 bases from V and 3 bases from J, with 11 bases between. The CDR3 sequence: CASSPRRTNQPQHF. The DNA of the CDR3 is TGTGCCAGCAGCCCAAGACGGACCAATCAGCCCCAGCATTTT.

The gene calls are TRBV7-9 and TRBJ1-5; D not certain. Per the germline V gene, CDR1 is SEHNR and CDR2 is FQNEAQ (reference sequence). The CDR3 is 12 residues long. The V and J ends lost 8 bases and 7 bases respectively, with 12 bases between them. The CDR3 nucleotides are TGTGCCAGCGAGAGATACATACAGCCCCAGCATTTT. This gives the protein CASERYIQPQHF.